These T cell receptor beta chains were read from a single sample in a study of radiotherapy plus CTLA-4 blockade in lung cancer. TCRdb's copy holds only in-frame clones and misses some; the assay was immunoSEQ multiplex PCR. The sample includes more than 90,000 clones, roughly 80% of them seen just once. The starting material was peripheral blood, obtained from a patient treated with radiotherapy plus ipilimumab. The source of these receptors is a human donor with non-small cell lung cancer who had a partial response to radiotherapy plus ipilimumab. CDR3s include the opening cysteine and the closing phenylalanine or tryptophan. Fields, in order: CDR3 protein, J gene, V gene.

CDR3aa: CAISDMGQGEPQHF; j_gene: TRBJ1-5; v_gene: TRBV10-3
CDR3aa: CASSYNRELFF; j_gene: TRBJ2-2; v_gene: TRBV6-5
CDR3aa: CASCLGTNGEQFF; j_gene: TRBJ2-1; v_gene: TRBV28
CDR3aa: CASSPSATNEKLFF; j_gene: TRBJ1-4; v_gene: TRBV18
CDR3aa: CATGGGGLAGGRIQYF; j_gene: TRBJ2-4; v_gene: TRBV30
CDR3aa: CASRGDYQETQYF; j_gene: TRBJ2-5; v_gene: TRBV5-5
CDR3aa: CASSTDRLYGYTF; j_gene: TRBJ1-2; v_gene: TRBV7-9
CDR3aa: CASRRGTSGSIYEQYF; j_gene: TRBJ2-7; v_gene: TRBV19
CDR3aa: CASSTRTGYNSPLHF; j_gene: TRBJ1-6; v_gene: TRBV9
CDR3aa: CASSPRGGSYNEQFF; j_gene: TRBJ2-1; v_gene: TRBV7-7
CDR3aa: CASSYSKETQYF; j_gene: TRBJ2-5; v_gene: TRBV6-5
CDR3aa: CASSRQGQGALEPQHF; j_gene: TRBJ1-5; v_gene: TRBV18
CDR3aa: CASSYLDRPNSPLHF; j_gene: TRBJ1-6; v_gene: TRBV6-5
CDR3aa: CATSRDPGANSPLHF; j_gene: TRBJ1-6; v_gene: TRBV15
CDR3aa: CAIGTGSIEEQYF; j_gene: TRBJ2-7; v_gene: TRBV2
CDR3aa: CASSLRTGGTEAFF; j_gene: TRBJ1-1; v_gene: TRBV7-2
CDR3aa: CASSLTGGSDTQYF; j_gene: TRBJ2-3; v_gene: TRBV2